Listed here is a single TCR beta chain. This sample was taken from a study of T cell responses to AZD1222 COVID-19 vaccine. Trimming pared 10 bases from V and 3 bases from J, leaving 18 bases between. Per germline, CDR1 MDHEN and CDR2 SYDVKM. The CDR3 has 14 residues. Sequenced by immunoSEQ multiplex PCR; TCRdb stores in-frame clones only, minus some. The top ten hold less than 0.6% of the sample, which has fewer than 300,000 clones, approximately 93% seen once. The sample here was peripheral blood, taken on day 0 of AZD1222 vaccination. The chain employs TRBV28 and TRBJ2-5, with D perhaps TRBD2 (7 bases). This sequence was found in an adult in good health. The CDR3 spells CATKSGGLEETQYF. The CDR3 bases are TGTGCCACTAAATCGGGGGGCCTCGAAGAGACCCAGTACTTC.